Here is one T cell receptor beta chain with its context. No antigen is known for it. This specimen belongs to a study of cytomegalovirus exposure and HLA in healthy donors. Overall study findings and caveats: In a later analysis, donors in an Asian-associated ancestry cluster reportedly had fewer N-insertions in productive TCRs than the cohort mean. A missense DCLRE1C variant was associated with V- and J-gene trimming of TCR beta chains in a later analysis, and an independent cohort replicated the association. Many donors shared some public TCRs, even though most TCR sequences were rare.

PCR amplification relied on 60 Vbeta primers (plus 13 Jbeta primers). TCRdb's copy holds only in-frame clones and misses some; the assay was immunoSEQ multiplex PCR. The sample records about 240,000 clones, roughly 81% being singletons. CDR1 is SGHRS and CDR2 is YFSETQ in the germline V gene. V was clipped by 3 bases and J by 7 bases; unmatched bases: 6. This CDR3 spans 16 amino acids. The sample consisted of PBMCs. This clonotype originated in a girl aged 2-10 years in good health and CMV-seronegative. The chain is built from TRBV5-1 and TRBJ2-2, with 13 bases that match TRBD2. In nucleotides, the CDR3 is TGCGCCAGCAGCTCGCGACTAGCGGGAGGACTCGGGGAGCTGTTTTTT. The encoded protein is CASSSRLAGGLGELFF.